This T cell receptor beta chain was obtained from a study of OX40 agonist ivuxolimab in advanced cancers. In the study overall: Ivuxolimab, which targeted the costimulatory receptor OX40 (CD134), was an agonistic, fully human IgG2 monoclonal antibody. Partial responses occurred in three dose-escalation patients: two with cutaneous melanoma and one with hepatocellular carcinoma. Intravenous ivuxolimab was administered to patients every 2 weeks at six dose levels: 0.01, 0.1, 0.3, 1.5, 3 and 10 mg/kg. The dose-escalation cohort was about 86% male with a mean age of about 60 years, ranging from roughly 23 to 80. Prior anti-PD-1, anti-PD-L1 or anti-CTLA-4 therapy was permitted, and checkpoint inhibitors had been received by approximately 39% of dose-escalation patients. Peripheral TCRbeta sequencing was intended to test whether TCR sequence diversity was altered and clonal T-cell expansion was caused by ivuxolimab. The paper covers the monotherapy dose-escalation part of the phase I ivuxolimab trial, which included N of about 56 patients. Of the roughly 50 dose-escalation patients, hepatocellular carcinoma was present in around 20, melanoma in approximately 15, renal cell carcinoma in 9 and head and neck cancer in 9.

With respect to this clone: Its recognized antigen is unknown. No much larger clonotype is one base removed from it; base qualities were not supplied.

Genomic DNA was isolated from the sorted cells so that the TCRbeta CDR3 region could be sequenced. The immunoSEQ Assay was used to sequence the TCRbeta CDR3 regions. TCRdb provides this immuneACCESS table in a form limited to in-frame rearrangements. Some clones are lacking; in checked studies, under half of them reflect an unresolved V gene, and why the rest are absent is not known. The sample table holds around 70,000 clones, of which around four fifths were seen once. In total, the top ten clones hold 5.5% to 7% of the sample. Overall results and qualifications from the work: Low levels of normalized T-cell clonal expansion were also seen in some nonresponding patients. The antigen specificity of the peripheral T cells that underwent clonal expansion was not determined. On average, CD8+ T cells showed more expanded clones than CD4+ T cells after ivuxolimab. At doses of 0.1 to 3.0 mg/kg, clonal expansion of both CD4+ and CD8+ T cells in blood was seen between baseline and week 6. In the 0.1-3.0 mg/kg groups, partial responders had among the lowest normalized peripheral clonal expansion, particularly in CD8+ T cells.

CDR1 and CDR2 (MDHEN, SYDVKM) derive from the germline V gene. Including the terminal cysteine and phenylalanine, the CDR3 comprises 13 residues. Of all the DNA, just the CDR3 is kept, 39 bases in frame from base 1. V has 11 bases trimmed and J has 7 bases trimmed; junction bases matching no gene number 8. The trial excluded patients who had a history of autoimmune disease or were on systemic immunosuppression. Peripheral blood for TCR sequencing was collected from all dose cohorts at baseline, on cycle 4 day 1, and on cycle 7 day 1. The samples were drawn from a first-in-human, open-label, multicenter phase I dose-escalation trial of ivuxolimab. The trial enrolled adults with locally advanced or metastatic head and neck squamous cell, hepatocellular, melanoma or renal cell carcinoma. CD4+ and CD8+ T cells were sorted separately from peripheral blood before TCR sequencing.

Sequencing was performed on CD4+ or CD8+ T cells sorted from blood, taken in a trial of the OX40 agonist ivuxolimab. This sequence uses TRBV28 and TRBJ2-4, with 10 central nucleotides matching TRBD2. The TCR comes from an adult with an advanced solid tumor such as melanoma, head and neck, liver or kidney cancer. The DNA sequence is given as TGTGCCGTCGGACTAGCGGACGGGAACATTCAGTACTTC. Its translation reads: CAVGLADGNIQYF.